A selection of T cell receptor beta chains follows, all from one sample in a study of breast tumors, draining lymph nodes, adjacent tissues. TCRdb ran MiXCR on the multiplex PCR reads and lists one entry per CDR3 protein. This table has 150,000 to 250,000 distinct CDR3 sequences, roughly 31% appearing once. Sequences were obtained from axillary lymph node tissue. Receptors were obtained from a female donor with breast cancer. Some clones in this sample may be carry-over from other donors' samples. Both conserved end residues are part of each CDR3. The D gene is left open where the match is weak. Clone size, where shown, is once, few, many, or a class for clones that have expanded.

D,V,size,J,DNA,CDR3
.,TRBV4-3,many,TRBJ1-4,TGCGCCAGCAGCCAAGAAAGTAGGGCACGGAATGAAAAACTGTTTTTT,CASSQESRARNEKLFF
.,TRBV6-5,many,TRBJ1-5,TGTGCCAGCAGTCCCTCGGGGGCTCAGCCCCAGCATTTT,CASSPSGAQPQHF
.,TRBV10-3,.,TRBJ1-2,TGTGCCATCAGTGAGTCGAGGGAACATGGCTACACCTTC,CAISESREHGYTF
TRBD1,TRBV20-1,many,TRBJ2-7,TGCAGTGCTAGTCTCTCACAGGGGTACTACGAGCAGTACTTC,CSASLSQGYYEQYF
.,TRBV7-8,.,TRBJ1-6,TGTGCCAGCAGCTTTAACAGGGTAAAGGTATCCTATAATTCACCCCTCCACTTT,CASSFNRVKVSYNSPLHF
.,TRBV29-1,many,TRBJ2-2,TGCAGCGTTAGCTACCGGACGGGTACCGGGGAGCTGTTTTTT,CSVSYRTGTGELFF
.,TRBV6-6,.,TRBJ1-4,TGTGCCAGCAGAAGGGGTCGAAATGAAAAACTGTTTTTT,CASRRGRNEKLFF
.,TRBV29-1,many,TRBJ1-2,TGCAGCGTTGTTGGGGCTGGCTACACCTTC,CSVVGAGYTF
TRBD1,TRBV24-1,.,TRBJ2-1,TGTGCCACCAGTCCTACCTCGGGACAGGTGTATAATGGGCAGTTCTTC,CATSPTSGQVYNGQFF
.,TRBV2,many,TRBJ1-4,TGTGCCAGCAGTGAAAAGAGGGCAGGTGGAGAAAAACTGTTTTTT,CASSEKRAGGEKLFF
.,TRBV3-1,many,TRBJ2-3,TGTGCCAGCGCTAAAACCTCTAGCACAGATACGCAGTATTTT,CASAKTSSTDTQYF
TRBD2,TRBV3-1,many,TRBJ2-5,TGTGCCAGCAGCCTCGGATCCGTAGCGGGAGGCACAGAGACCCAGTACTTC,CASSLGSVAGGTETQYF
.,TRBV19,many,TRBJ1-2,TGTGCCAGTAGCGGAATCGGGGTCCATGGCTACACCTTC,CASSGIGVHGYTF
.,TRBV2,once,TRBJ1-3,TGTGCCAGCAGTAAGTCATCGACTCCTGGAAACACCATATATTTT,CASSKSSTPGNTIYF
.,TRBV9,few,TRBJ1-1,TGTGCCAGCAGCGCATTCGGACAGTCGGGCACTGAAGCTTTCTTT,CASSAFGQSGTEAFF
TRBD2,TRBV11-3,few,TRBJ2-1,TGTGCCAGCAGCCGTCCGGGACTAGCGGGGGCCAATGAGCAGTTCTTC,CASSRPGLAGANEQFF
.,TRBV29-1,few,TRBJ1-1,TGCAGCCCCGACGGGACTGAAGCTTTCTTT,CSPDGTEAFF